These 2 T cell receptor beta chains were all obtained from the same sample, sequenced in a study of identical twins. TCRdb re-analysed the 5' RACE reads in MiXCR, keeping a single row per CDR3 protein. The top ten hold 1.5% to 2.5% of the sample, which has approximately 220,000 distinct CDR3 sequences, 6.5% to 8.5% seen once. A further study also used this sample, focusing on yellow fever vaccine responses in identical twins.

Material for sequencing was memory (CD45RO+) T cells sorted from blood. These receptors were taken from a woman aged 18-35 years in good health.

A few counts support this clonotype. The CDR3 here is CASSSTGKETMQYF. DNA for the CDR3: TGTGCCAGCAGCTCGACAGGGAAGGAGACCATGCAGTACTTC. The chain has TRBV7-2 and TRBJ2-7; 7 bases agree with TRBD1. After removal of 4 bases from V and 9 bases from J, the junction contained 12 bases not matched to a gene. In germline, CDR1 is SGHTA, CDR2 FQGNSA. The CDR3 is 14 amino acids.

The rearrangement links TRBV6-5 to TRBJ1-2; unclear D gene. The V end was cut by 0 bases, the J end by 4 bases, with 9 bases between. CDR1 is MNHEY, CDR2 SVGAGI, per germline. The CDR3 is 14 amino acids. The CDR3 DNA follows: TGTGCCAGCAGTTACTCGACTCGGGGCTATGGCTACACCTTC. It specifies CASSYSTRGYGYTF.